The rows below give T cell receptor beta chains drawn from one sample of a study of post-analysis software for immune sequencing data. One entry per CDR3 protein results from TCRdb running MiXCR on the PCR reads. The data hold fewer than 850,000 distinct CDR3 sequences, with approximately 30% observed a single time. The sequenced material came from blood. The receptor set was obtained from a girl between 5 and 17 years old with multiple sclerosis. Both conserved end residues are part of each CDR3. The order of the fields is D gene, clone size, J gene, V gene, CDR3 DNA, CDR3 protein. The D gene is left open where the match is weak. Where a row states a size, it is once, few, many or the class of an expanded clone; other rows omit it.

>.|.|TRBJ2-2|TRBV20-1
TGCAGTGCGAGAGGGGGGGCGGACACCGGGGAGCTGTTTTTT
CSARGGADTGELFF
>.|.|TRBJ1-1|TRBV2
TGTGCCAGCAGTGAAGTATCAGCGAACACTGAAGCTTTCTTT
CASSEVSANTEAFF
>.|.|TRBJ1-1|TRBV29-1
TGCAGCGTTGGTCTCGGTCAGAACACTGAAGCTTTCTTT
CSVGLGQNTEAFF
>.|few|TRBJ2-7|TRBV20-1
TGCAGTCCAAACCCGGGAGTCCGGGGGACGACCTACGAGCAGTACTTC
CSPNPGVRGTTYEQYF
>.|.|TRBJ2-3|TRBV20-1
TGCAGTGCTAGAGATGCGGTGCCCAGCACAGATACGCAGTATTTT
CSARDAVPSTDTQYF
>.|.|TRBJ2-1|TRBV24-1
TGTGCCACCAGTGACCGGAGAAGAGCCGGTTACAATGAGCAGTTCTTC
CATSDRRRAGYNEQFF
>TRBD1|few|TRBJ2-5|TRBV28
TGTGCCACGAATCACCAGGGGGATACAGGAGAGACCCAGTACTTC
CATNHQGDTGETQYF
>.|many|TRBJ2-1|TRBV12-3/TRBV12-4
TGTGCCAGCAGCCCGTTCGCCAATGAGCAGTTCTTC
CASSPFANEQFF
>.|.|TRBJ1-1|TRBV4-2
TGTGCCAGCAGCCAAGATGAAGGCAGGAACACTGAAGCTTTCTTT
CASSQDEGRNTEAFF
>TRBD1|.|TRBJ2-7|TRBV6-5
TGTGCCAGCTCCCGGGGAGGACAGGGTTTGTACGAGCAGTACTTC
CASSRGGQGLYEQYF
>TRBD1|few|TRBJ2-5|TRBV20-1
TGCAGTGCCCCACCACTCGACCGGGACAGGGGAGGAGAGACCCAGTACTTC
CSAPPLDRDRGGETQYF